Here is one TCR beta chain with its context. The antigen is not known. After removal of 5 bases from V and 2 bases from J, the junction contained 11 bases not matched to a gene. There are 16 residues in the CDR3. Germline V lookup: CDR1 SNHLY, CDR2 FYNNEI. This entry is derived from a study of cytomegalovirus exposure and HLA in healthy donors. General study results and limits: As confirmed in vitro, three CMV-associated chains were specific for CMV antigens.

The assay was immunoSEQ multiplex PCR, and TCRdb's table has in-frame clones only and misses some. The sample contains about 220,000 clones, 85% to 90% of which appear only once. This clonotype originated in a man aged 18 to 30 in good health and CMV-seronegative. This chain joins TRBV2 and TRBJ1-1, with 7 bases matching TRBD1. Sequencing was done on a sample of PBMCs. The chain's CDR3 is CASSQGQRGGNTEAFF. Written as DNA, the CDR3 is TGTGCCAGCAGTCAGGGACAGCGAGGGGGTAACACTGAAGCTTTCTTT.